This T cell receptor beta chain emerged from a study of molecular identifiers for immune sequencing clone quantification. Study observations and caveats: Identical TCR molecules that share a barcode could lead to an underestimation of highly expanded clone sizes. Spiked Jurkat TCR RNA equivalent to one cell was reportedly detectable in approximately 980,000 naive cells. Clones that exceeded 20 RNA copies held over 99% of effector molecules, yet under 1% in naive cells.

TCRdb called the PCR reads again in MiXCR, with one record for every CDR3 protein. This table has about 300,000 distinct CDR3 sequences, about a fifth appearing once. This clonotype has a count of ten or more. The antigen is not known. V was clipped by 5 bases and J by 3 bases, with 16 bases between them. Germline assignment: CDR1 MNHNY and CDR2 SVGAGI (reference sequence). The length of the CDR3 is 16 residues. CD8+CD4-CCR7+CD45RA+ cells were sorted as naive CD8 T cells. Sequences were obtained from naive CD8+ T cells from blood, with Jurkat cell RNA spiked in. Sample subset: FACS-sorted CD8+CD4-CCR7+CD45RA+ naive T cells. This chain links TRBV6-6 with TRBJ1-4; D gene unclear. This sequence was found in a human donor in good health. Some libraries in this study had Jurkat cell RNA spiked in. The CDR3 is CASSPVVVGPNEKLFF. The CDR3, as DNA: TGTGCCAGCAGTCCCGTCGTTGTGGGCCCTAATGAAAAACTGTTTTTT.